The 3 T cell receptor beta chains presented below share a single source sample, sequenced in a study of cytomegalovirus exposure and HLA in healthy donors. Both 60 Vbeta primers and 13 Jbeta primers went into the PCR. Here immunoSEQ multiplex PCR was the method, and the copy in TCRdb shows in-frame clones only, minus some. The sample lists some 77,000 clones; under 90% were seen once. Sequenced sample: PBMCs. These receptors were collected from a man between 45 and 60 years old in good health and CMV-seropositive.

J is TRBJ1-1 and V is TRBV21-1. TRBV21-1 is flagged as a pseudogene. The CDR3 contains 15 residues. The CDR3 bases are TGTGCCAGCAGCTCTAGTTTTGGTTTGGACACTGAAGCTTTCTTT. Protein product: CASSSSFGLDTEAFF.

The rearrangement joins TRBV19 to TRBJ2-7; unclear D gene. V gave up 3 bases and J gave up 3 bases, with 12 bases separating them. Germline-derived CDR1 and CDR2 are LNHDA and SQIVND (reference sequence). This CDR3 has 14 amino acids. The CDR3 spells CASSIAVEGYEQYF. The CDR3 region has the DNA TGTGCCAGTAGTATCGCGGTGGAAGGCTACGAGCAGTACTTC.

The chain combines TRBV29-1 with TRBJ2-1; a possible D gene is TRBD2 (6 bases). In germline, CDR1 is SQVTM, CDR2 ANQGSEA. The CDR3 spans 13 residues. Deletions cut 6 bases from V and 1 base from J, with 10 bases between. The CDR3 DNA follows: TGCAGCGTGGCAGGGAGGTCCTACAATGAGCAGTTCTTC. As protein: CSVAGRSYNEQFF.